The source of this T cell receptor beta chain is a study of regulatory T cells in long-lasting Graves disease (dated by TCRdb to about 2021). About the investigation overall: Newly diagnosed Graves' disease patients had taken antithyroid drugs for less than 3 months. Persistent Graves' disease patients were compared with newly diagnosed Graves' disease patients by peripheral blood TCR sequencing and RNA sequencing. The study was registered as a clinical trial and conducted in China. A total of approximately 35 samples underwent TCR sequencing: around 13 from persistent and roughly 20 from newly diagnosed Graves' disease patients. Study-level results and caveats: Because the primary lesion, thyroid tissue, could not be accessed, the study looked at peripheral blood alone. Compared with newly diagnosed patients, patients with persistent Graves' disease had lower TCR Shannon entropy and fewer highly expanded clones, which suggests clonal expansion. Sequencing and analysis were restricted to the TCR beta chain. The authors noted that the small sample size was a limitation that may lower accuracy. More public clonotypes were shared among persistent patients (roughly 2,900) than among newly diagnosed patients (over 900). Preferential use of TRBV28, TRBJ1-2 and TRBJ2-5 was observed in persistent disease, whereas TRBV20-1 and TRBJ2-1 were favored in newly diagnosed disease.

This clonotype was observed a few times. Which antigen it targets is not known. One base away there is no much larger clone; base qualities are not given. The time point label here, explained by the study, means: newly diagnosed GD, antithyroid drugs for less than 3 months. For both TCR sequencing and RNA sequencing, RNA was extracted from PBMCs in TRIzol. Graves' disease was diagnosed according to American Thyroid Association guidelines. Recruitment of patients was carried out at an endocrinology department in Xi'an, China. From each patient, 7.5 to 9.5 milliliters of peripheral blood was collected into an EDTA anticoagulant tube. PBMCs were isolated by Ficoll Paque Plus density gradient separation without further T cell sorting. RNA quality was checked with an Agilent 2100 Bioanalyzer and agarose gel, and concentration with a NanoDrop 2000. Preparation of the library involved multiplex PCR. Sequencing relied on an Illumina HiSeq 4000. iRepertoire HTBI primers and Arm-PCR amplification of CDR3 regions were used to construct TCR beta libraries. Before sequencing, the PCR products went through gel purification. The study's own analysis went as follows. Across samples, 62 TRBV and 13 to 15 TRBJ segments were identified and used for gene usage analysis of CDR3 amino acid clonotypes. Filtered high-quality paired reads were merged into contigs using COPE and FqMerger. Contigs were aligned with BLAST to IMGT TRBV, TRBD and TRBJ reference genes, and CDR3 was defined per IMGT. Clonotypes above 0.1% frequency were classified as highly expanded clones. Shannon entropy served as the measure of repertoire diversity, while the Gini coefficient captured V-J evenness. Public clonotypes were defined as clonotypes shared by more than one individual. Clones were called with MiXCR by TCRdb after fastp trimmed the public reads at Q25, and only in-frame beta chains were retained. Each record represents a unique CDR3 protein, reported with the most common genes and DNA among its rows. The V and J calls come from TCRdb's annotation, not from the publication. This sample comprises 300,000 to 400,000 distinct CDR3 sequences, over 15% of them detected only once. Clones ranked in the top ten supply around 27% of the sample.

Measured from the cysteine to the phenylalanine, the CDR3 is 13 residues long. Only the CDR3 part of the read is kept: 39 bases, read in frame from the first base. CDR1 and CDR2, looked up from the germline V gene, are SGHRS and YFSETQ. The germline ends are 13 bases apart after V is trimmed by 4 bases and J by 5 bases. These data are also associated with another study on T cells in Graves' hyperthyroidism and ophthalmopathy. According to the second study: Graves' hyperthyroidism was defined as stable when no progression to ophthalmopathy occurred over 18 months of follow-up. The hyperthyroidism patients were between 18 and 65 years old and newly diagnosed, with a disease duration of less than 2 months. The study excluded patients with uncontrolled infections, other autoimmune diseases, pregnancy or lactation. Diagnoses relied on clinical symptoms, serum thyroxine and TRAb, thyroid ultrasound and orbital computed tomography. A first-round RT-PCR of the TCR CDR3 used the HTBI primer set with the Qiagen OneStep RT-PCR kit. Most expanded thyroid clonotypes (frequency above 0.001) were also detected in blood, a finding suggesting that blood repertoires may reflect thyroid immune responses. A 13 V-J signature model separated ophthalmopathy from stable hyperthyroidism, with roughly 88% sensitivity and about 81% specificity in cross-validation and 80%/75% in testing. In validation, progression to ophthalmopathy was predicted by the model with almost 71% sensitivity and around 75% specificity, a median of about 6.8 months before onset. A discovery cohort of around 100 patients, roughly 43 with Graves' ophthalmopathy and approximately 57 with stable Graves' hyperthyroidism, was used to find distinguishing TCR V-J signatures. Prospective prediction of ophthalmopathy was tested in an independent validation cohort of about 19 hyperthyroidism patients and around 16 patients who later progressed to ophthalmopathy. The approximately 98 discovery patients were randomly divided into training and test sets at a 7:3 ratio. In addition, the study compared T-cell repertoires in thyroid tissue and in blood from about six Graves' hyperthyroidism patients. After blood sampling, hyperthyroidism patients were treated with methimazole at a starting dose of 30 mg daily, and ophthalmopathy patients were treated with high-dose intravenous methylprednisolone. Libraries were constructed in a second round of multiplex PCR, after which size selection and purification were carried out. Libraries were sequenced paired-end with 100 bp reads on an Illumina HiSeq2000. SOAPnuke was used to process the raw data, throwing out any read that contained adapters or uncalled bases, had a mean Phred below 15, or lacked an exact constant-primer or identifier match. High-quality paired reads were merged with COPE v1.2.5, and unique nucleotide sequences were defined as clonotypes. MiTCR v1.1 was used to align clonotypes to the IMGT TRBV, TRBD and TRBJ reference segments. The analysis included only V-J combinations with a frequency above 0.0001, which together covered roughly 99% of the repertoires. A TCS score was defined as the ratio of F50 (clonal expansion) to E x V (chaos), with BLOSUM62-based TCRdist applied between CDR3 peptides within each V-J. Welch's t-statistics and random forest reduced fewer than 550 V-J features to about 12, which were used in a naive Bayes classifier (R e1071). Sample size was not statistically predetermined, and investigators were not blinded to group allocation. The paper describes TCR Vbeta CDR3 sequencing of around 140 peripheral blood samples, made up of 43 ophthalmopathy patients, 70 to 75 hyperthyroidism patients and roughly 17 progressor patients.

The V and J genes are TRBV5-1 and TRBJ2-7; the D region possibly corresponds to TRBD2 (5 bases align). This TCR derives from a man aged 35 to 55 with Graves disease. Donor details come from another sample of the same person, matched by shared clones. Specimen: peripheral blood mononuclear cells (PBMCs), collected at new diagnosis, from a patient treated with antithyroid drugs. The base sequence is TGCGCCAGCAGCGGAGGAATTTCAAACGAGCAGTACTTC. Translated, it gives CASSGGISNEQYF.